Listed below are T cell receptor beta chains from one sample, sequenced in a study of control samples from healthy donors and cancer patients. Clones were sequenced by immunoSEQ multiplex PCR, and TCRdb holds only the in-frame ones, with some missing. The sample yields about 54,000 clones, around 97% seen once. The sequenced sample consisted of blood. The source of these receptors is a woman aged 30 to 39 in good health. Both conserved end residues are part of each CDR3. A D gene is named only where the DNA matches it firmly. Size is stated for part of the rows, as once, few or many counts, or as a class when the clone is expanded.

abundance	v_gene	d_gene	j_gene	CDR3aa	CDR3nt
.	TRBV29-1	.	TRBJ1-1	CSVEVDRNTEAFF	TGCAGCGTTGAAGTGGACAGGAACACTGAAGCTTTCTTT
.	TRBV6-2/TRBV6-3	.	TRBJ2-1	CASSWVKRDEQFF	TGTGCCAGCAGTTGGGTCAAAAGGGATGAGCAGTTCTTC
.	TRBV14	.	TRBJ2-7	CASSQVVGSEQYF	TGTGCCAGCAGCCAAGTAGTCGGCAGCGAGCAGTACTTC
.	TRBV5-1	TRBD2	TRBJ2-5	CACNPVAGGRWPQYF	TGCGCCTGCAACCCAGTAGCGGGAGGTCGTTGGCCCCAGTACTTC
.	TRBV5-6	.	TRBJ2-2	CASSLVQAGGELFF	TGTGCCAGCAGCTTGGTACAGGCCGGCGGGGAGCTGTTTTTT
.	TRBV3-1/TRBV3-2	TRBD2	TRBJ2-1	CASSQDLTSGSNEQFF	TGTGCCAGCAGCCAAGACTTAACTAGCGGGAGTAATGAGCAGTTCTTC
.	TRBV19	TRBD2	TRBJ2-2	CASIIGSGLAGGKGTGELFF	TGTGCCAGTATTATTGGCTCGGGACTAGCGGGAGGAAAGGGGACCGGGGAGCTGTTTTTT
.	TRBV2	.	TRBJ2-3	CASSFRERGTDTQYF	TGTGCCAGCAGTTTTAGGGAGAGGGGCACAGATACGCAGTATTTT
once	TRBV19	TRBD2	TRBJ2-7	CASAAGASGSEQYF	TGTGCCAGTGCCGCCGGGGCTAGCGGGTCCGAGCAGTACTTC
.	TRBV4-1	TRBD2	TRBJ2-7	CASSQLPGLASGEQYF	TGCGCCAGCAGCCAGCTACCGGGACTAGCGTCCGGGGAGCAGTACTTC
.	TRBV2	.	TRBJ2-2	CASSEVGSTGELFF	TGTGCCAGCAGTGAAGTGGGGTCCACCGGGGAGCTGTTTTTT
once	TRBV12-5	TRBD2	TRBJ2-1	CASGLPPGASGRYNEQFF	TGTGCTAGTGGTTTGCCCCCTGGGGCTAGCGGGAGGTACAATGAGCAGTTCTTC
once	TRBV10-1	.	TRBJ2-3	CAKGSSSTDTQYF	TGCGCCAAGGGGTCCTCTAGCACAGATACGCAGTATTTT
.	TRBV4-1	TRBD1	TRBJ2-2	CASSQEDRGGARAGELFF	TGCGCCAGCAGCCAAGAGGACAGGGGGGGTGCTCGGGCCGGGGAGCTGTTTTTT
.	TRBV9	TRBD1	TRBJ1-1	CASSAEPTGDTEAFF	TGTGCCAGCAGCGCCGAACCCACAGGGGATACTGAAGCTTTCTTT
.	TRBV28	.	TRBJ2-1	CASSLNQRREQFF	TGTGCCAGCAGTTTAAACCAACGGAGAGAGCAGTTCTTC
.	TRBV12-5	.	TRBJ1-4	CASGPDGMLEKLFF	TGTGCTAGTGGCCCTGACGGGATGCTTGAAAAACTGTTTTTT
.	TRBV5-5	TRBD2	TRBJ2-3	CASSLAGGSDTQYF	TGTGCCAGCAGCTTAGCGGGAGGTTCCGATACGCAGTATTTT
.	TRBV27	.	TRBJ1-2	CASSLSEGYGYTF	TGTGCCAGCAGTTTATCCGAGGGGTATGGCTACACCTTC
.	TRBV4-1	TRBD1	TRBJ2-7	CASSQNRGYEQYF	TGCGCCAGCAGCCAAAACAGGGGCTACGAGCAGTACTTC
.	TRBV4-1	TRBD2	TRBJ2-1	CASSQDRGTTSGSYNEQFF	TGCGCCAGCAGCCAAGACAGGGGAACGACTAGCGGCTCCTACAATGAGCAGTTCTTC
.	TRBV3-1/TRBV3-2	.	TRBJ2-5	CASSQGIVPGLPYQETQYF	TGTGCCAGCAGCCAAGGAATCGTACCAGGACTACCGTACCAAGAGACCCAGTACTTC
.	TRBV6-4	.	TRBJ2-3	CASSDSSASTDTQYF	TGTGCCAGCAGTGATTCTAGCGCCAGCACAGATACGCAGTATTTT
.	TRBV21-1	.	TRBJ1-5	CASSKAPRGLSNQPQHF	TGTGCCAGCAGCAAAGCGCCCAGGGGGCTCAGCAATCAGCCCCAGCATTTT
.	TRBV10-1	TRBD2	TRBJ2-3	CASSETSGRADTQYF	TGCGCCAGCAGTGAGACTAGCGGGAGAGCAGATACGCAGTATTTT